The rows below give T cell receptor beta chains drawn from one sample of a study of shared clonotypes between healthy human individuals. Clones were read by immunoSEQ multiplex PCR, and TCRdb kept only the in-frame ones, dropping some. The sample holds fewer than 1.8 million clones; around 98.5% are singletons and the top ten take about 0.34%. Sequencing was carried out using naive CD4+ T cells sorted from blood. These receptors were obtained from a man aged 30 to 45 in good health. CDR3s leave out the opening cysteine and the closing phenylalanine or tryptophan.

V gene	J gene	CDR3 protein
TRBV27	TRBJ1-5	ASKETERQPQH
TRBV11-3	TRBJ2-1	ASSLTGIGPQDEQF
TRBV5-1	TRBJ2-5	ASSLVWEETQY
TRBV6-4	TRBJ2-1	ASSYTGTSEYNEQF
TRBV18	TRBJ1-1	ASSPQGTGLLNTEAF
TRBV11-1	TRBJ2-1	ASSPQRRGSFSYNEQF
TRBV6-5	TRBJ1-5	ASSQIQGDGQPQH
TRBV2	TRBJ1-1	ATNSPGPVEAF
TRBV5-1	TRBJ1-4	ASSLGGQGGEKLF
TRBV5-1	TRBJ1-4	ASSLITGFGSNEKLF
TRBV7-6	TRBJ2-7	ASSFNYDYEQY
TRBV7-9	TRBJ2-1	ASSLAGGGNEQF
TRBV12-5	TRBJ2-1	ASGTASGTTYNEQF
TRBV30	TRBJ1-5	AWSAPPGVRAGWSNQPQH
TRBV15	TRBJ1-5	ATSRDRVDQPQH
TRBV28	TRBJ2-2	ATNPAGVNTGELF
TRBV7-9	TRBJ2-3	ASSHRPVTDTQY
TRBV10-3	TRBJ2-1	AISVVGGVSYNEQF
TRBV27	TRBJ2-1	ASSYTGTPRAEQF
TRBV2	TRBJ2-7	ARKDRGYEQY
TRBV29-1	TRBJ2-7	SIRTGTLSYEQY
TRBV18	TRBJ2-1	ASSPLLGYNEQF
TRBV7-9	TRBJ2-3	ASSFGPASDTQY
TRBV18	TRBJ1-4	ASSPSQQTSAKLF
TRBV4-2	TRBJ2-1	ASSQIAGAYNEQF
TRBV18	TRBJ2-5	ASSNRDPREETQY
TRBV7-9	TRBJ1-1	ASSLGGQGNTEAF
TRBV7-3	TRBJ1-2	ASSSDGTIGYT